The clone carrying this T cell receptor beta chain was counted a single time. Authors' analysis steps: Reference gene primers were amplified, and this amplification served to estimate nucleated cell counts. Here immunoSEQ multiplex PCR was the method, and the copy in TCRdb shows in-frame clones only, minus some. Clonal size and the V and J genes are those of that table, whereas D and trimming came from the DNA. The table includes approximately 61,000 clones, roughly 88% detected once. With 4 bases clipped from V and 0 bases from J, the junction kept 5 bases outside the gene matches. This CDR3 is built from 15 residues. Germline loops: CDR1 SNHLY, CDR2 FYNNEI. The sample is drawn from a study of blood T cell repertoires in COVID-19.

This clonotype was sampled from a woman of 80 years or more with active COVID-19. V and J are TRBV2 and TRBJ2-7; TRBD1 matches at 8 bases. Material for sequencing was peripheral blood. This CDR3 is CASSVNRGSSYEQYF. In DNA form, the CDR3 reads TGTGCCAGCAGTGTTAACAGGGGGAGCTCCTACGAGCAGTACTTC.